These 4 T cell receptor beta chains share one sample of origin, sequenced in a study of CD8 T cells in ankylosing spondylitis. TCRdb passed the 5' RACE reads through MiXCR, listing each CDR3 protein once. The table has about 390,000 distinct CDR3 sequences, approximately 20% seen once. General study points: Typical of ankylosing spondylitis blood, it appeared, was a TCR beta motif of several highly homologous variants.

These receptors have no known antigen. The sequenced sample was blood, either unsorted or a sorted T cell fraction (not recorded which). The receptors come from a male donor with ankylosing spondylitis.

The rearrangement uses TRBV3-1 and TRBJ1-5, with TRBD1 identical over 8 bases. This CDR3 has 16 residues. V lost 1 base, J lost 2 bases, and 4 bases stayed unmatched. Germline V gene sequence: CDR1 LGHDT, CDR2 YNNKEL (reference sequence). Here the CDR3 DNA reads TGTGCCAGCAGCCAAGGGACAGGGAACGGCAATCAGCCCCAGCATTTT. As protein: CASSQGTGNGNQPQHF. The whole variable domain, remainder taken from reference TRBV3-1 and TRBJ1-5, is DTAVSQTPKYLVTQMGNDKSIKCEQNLGHDTMYWYKQDSKKFLKIMFSYNNKELIINETVPNRFSPKSPDKAHLNLHINSLELGDSAVYFCASSQGTGNGNQPQHFGDGTRLSIL.

The table lists this clonotype with a few counts. The rearrangement uses TRBV24-1 and TRBJ2-1, with 7 bases lining up with TRBD1. V dropped 7 bases and J dropped 3; count of bases not matched to a gene: 5. Germline V CDR1 and CDR2: KGHDR, SFDVKD. This CDR3 is 14 amino acids long. The CDR3 is CATRGTGDYNEQFF. The CDR3, as DNA: TGTGCCACCAGGGGAACAGGGGACTACAATGAGCAGTTCTTC.

Ten or more counts support this clonotype. In DNA, the CDR3 is TGCGCCAGCAGCTTGTCGACGGGAGGGATGGACGAGCAGTACTTC. Its protein is CASSLSTGGMDEQYF. This chain links TRBV5-1 with TRBJ2-7, with 8 bases aligning to TRBD2. This CDR3 spans 15 amino acids. Trimming took 1 base from V and 5 from J; bases not matched to a gene: 8. CDR1 is SGHRS, CDR2 YFSETQ, per germline.

This clonotype was seen a few times. The CDR3 protein is CATTGSAGELFF. In DNA, the CDR3 is TGTGCCACGACAGGGAGTGCCGGGGAGCTGTTTTTT. The chain links TRBV10-3 to TRBJ2-2, with TRBD1 matching 7 bases. In germline, CDR1 is ENHRY, CDR2 SYGVKD. The length of the CDR3 is 12 residues. Trimming took 10 bases from V and 6 from J; bases not matched to a gene: 5.